This T cell receptor beta chain derives from a study of Ad26.COV2.S vaccination and SARS-CoV-2 variants. On the study more broadly: Donor got 5x10^10 or 1x10^11 viral particles of Ad26.COV2.S.

Regarding the study as a whole: TCR breadth and depth estimates may have understated total T cell responses.

This CDR3 has 17 amino acids. From germline, CDR1 is MGHRA and CDR2 YSYEKL. V was clipped by 0 bases and J by 0 bases; unmatched bases: 6. About this clone itself: Its antigen remains unidentified.

Profiled with immunoSEQ multiplex PCR; TCRdb holds only in-frame clones, not every one. The sample lists over 350,000 clones; roughly nine tenths were seen once. The treatment is: roughly 18 received Ad26.COV2.S at low or high dose, single or two shots; about 5 received placebo; per-sample allocation not given. The samples were gathered on day 63 after the first injection of vaccine or placebo. The sample came from a Boston adult aged 18-55 years. This receptor was taken from a person aged 18 to 59 who received the Ad26.COV2.S COVID-19 vaccine or a placebo. The sample consisted of peripheral blood, taken in a trial of Ad26.COV2.S vaccine versus placebo. The chain uses TRBV4-1 and TRBJ2-3; TRBD2 aligns across 7 bases. CDR3 amino acids: CASSQDPPAGSTDTQYF. CDR3 sequence (DNA): TGCGCCAGCAGCCAAGATCCCCCAGCGGGGAGCACAGATACGCAGTATTTT.